The next 2 T cell receptor beta chains were all read from a single sample in a study of blood T cell repertoires in COVID-19. Sequenced by immunoSEQ multiplex PCR; TCRdb stores in-frame clones only, minus some. This sample has some 300,000 clones, with 70% to 90% found just once. Input material: peripheral blood. These receptors all come from a woman in her 50s with COVID-19, enrolled during active disease.

V and J are TRBV5-1 and TRBJ1-2; the match to TRBD1 covers 9 bases. V was pared by 0 bases and J by 6 bases, with 6 bases of the junction left unmatched. There are 15 residues in the CDR3. Germline CDR1 reads SGHRS; CDR2 reads YFSETQ. The CDR3 bases are TGCGCCAGCAGCTTGGACGGCGGGACAGGGAATGGCTACACCTTC. Protein: CASSLDGGTGNGYTF.

This chain uses TRBV18 with TRBJ2-4; TRBD1 aligns across 11 bases. V shed 0 bases, J shed 8 bases, and the junction held 6 bases outside the gene matches. The germline CDR1 and CDR2 sequences are KGHSH and LQKENI. The CDR3 runs to 16 residues. The CDR3 DNA reads as TGTGCCAGCTCACCACCTTTAGGACAGGGGGCTGACATTCAGTACTTC. Its translation: CASSPPLGQGADIQYF.